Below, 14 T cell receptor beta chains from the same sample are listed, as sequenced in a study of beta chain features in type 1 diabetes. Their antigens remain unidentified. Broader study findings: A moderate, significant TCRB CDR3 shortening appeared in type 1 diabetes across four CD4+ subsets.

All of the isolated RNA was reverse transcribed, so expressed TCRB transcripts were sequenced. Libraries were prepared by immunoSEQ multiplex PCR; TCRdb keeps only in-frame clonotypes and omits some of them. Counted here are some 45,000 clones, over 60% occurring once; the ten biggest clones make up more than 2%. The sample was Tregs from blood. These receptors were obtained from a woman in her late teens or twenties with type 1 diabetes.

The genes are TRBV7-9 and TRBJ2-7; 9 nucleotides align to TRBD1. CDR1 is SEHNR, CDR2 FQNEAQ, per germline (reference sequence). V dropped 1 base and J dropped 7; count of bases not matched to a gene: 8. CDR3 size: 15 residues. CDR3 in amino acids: CASSLDEGQGIEQYF. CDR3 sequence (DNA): TGTGCCAGCAGCTTAGACGAGGGACAGGGAATTGAGCAGTACTTC.

In DNA form, the CDR3 reads TGCAGCGCTACGGACAGGGATGAGCAGTTCTTC. Its translation is CSATDRDEQFF. The chain joins TRBV29-1 to TRBJ2-1; the match to TRBD1 covers 8 bases. Germline V gene lookup returns CDR1 SQVTM and CDR2 ANQGSEA. CDR3 length: 11 residues. With 7 bases clipped from V and 8 bases from J, the junction kept 4 bases outside the gene matches.

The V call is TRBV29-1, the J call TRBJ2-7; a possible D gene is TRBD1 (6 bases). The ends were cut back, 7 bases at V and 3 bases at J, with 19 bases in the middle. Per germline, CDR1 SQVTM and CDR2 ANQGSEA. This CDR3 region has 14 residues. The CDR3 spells CSATPSGVDYEQYF. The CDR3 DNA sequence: TGCAGCGCCACCCCCTCAGGGGTGGACTACGAGCAGTACTTC.

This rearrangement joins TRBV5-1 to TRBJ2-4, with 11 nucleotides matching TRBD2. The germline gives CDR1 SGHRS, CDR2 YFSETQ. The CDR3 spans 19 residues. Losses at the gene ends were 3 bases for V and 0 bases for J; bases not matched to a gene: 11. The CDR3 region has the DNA TGCGCCAGCAGCTCGCAAACTAGCGGGGGTATAACAGCCAAAAACATTCAGTACTTC. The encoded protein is CASSSQTSGGITAKNIQYF.

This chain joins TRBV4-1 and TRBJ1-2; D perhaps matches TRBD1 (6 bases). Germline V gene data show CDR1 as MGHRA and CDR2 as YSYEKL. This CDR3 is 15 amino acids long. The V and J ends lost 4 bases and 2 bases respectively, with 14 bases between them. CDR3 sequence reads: CASSPPGQGNYGYTF. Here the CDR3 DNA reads TGCGCCAGCAGCCCCCCGGGCCAGGGGAACTATGGCTACACCTTC.

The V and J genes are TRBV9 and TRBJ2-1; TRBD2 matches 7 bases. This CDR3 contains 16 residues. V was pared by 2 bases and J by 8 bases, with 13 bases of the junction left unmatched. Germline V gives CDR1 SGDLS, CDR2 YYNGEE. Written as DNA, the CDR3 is TGTGCCAGCAGCGTCGGGAGGTCAGGGATTATCGATGAGCAGTTCTTC. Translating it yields CASSVGRSGIIDEQFF.

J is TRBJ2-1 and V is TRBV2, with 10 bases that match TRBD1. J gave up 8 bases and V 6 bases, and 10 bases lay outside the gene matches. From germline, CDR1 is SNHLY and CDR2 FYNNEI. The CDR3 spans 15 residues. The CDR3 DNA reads TGTGCCAGCAGAGAACCGGGACAGGGGATCCATGAGCAGTTCTTC. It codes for CASREPGQGIHEQFF.

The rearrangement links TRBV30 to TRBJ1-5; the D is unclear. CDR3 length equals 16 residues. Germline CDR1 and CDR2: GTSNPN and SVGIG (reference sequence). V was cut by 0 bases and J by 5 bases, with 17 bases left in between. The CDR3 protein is CAWSVRSGLLDQPQHF. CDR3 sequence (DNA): TGTGCCTGGAGTGTACGGAGCGGACTTCTGGATCAGCCCCAGCATTTT.

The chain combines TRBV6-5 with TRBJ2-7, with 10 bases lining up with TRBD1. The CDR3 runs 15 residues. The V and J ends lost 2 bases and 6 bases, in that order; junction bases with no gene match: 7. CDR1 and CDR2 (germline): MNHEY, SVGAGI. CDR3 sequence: CASSYGDRGKFEQYF. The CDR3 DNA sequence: TGTGCCAGCAGTTACGGGGACAGGGGAAAGTTCGAGCAGTACTTC.

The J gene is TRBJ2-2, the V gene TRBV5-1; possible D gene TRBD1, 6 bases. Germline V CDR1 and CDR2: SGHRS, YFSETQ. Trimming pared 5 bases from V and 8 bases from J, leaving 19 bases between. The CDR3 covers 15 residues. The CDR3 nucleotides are TGCGCCAGCAGAGGGACCGGGACATCAGCTGGGGAGCTGTTTTTT. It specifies CASRGTGTSAGELFF.

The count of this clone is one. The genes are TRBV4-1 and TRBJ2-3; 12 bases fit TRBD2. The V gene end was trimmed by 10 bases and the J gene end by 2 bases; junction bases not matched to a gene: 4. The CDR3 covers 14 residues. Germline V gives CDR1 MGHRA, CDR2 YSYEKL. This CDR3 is CATGLAGHTDTQYF. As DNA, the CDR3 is TGCGCCACCGGACTAGCGGGACACACAGATACGCAGTATTTT.

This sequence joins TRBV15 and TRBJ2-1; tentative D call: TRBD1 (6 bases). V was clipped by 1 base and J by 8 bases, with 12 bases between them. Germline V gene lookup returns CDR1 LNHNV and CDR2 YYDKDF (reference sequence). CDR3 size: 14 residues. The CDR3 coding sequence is TGTGCCACCAGCAGAGTTGGGACAATTGATGAGCAGTTCTTC. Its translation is CATSRVGTIDEQFF.

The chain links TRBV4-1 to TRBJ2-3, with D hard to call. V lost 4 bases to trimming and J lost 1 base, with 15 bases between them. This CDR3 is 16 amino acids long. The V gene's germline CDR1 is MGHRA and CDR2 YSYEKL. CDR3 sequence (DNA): TGCGCCAGCAGCCCTGTTCGGGTGGGTGGCACAGATACGCAGTATTTT. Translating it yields CASSPVRVGGTDTQYF.

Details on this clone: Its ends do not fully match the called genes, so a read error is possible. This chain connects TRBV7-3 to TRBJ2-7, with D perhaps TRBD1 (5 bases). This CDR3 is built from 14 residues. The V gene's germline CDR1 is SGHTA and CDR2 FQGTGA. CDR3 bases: TGTGCCAGCAGCCTAACGAACCGACAGAGCGAGCAGTACTTC. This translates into CASSLTNRQSEQYF.